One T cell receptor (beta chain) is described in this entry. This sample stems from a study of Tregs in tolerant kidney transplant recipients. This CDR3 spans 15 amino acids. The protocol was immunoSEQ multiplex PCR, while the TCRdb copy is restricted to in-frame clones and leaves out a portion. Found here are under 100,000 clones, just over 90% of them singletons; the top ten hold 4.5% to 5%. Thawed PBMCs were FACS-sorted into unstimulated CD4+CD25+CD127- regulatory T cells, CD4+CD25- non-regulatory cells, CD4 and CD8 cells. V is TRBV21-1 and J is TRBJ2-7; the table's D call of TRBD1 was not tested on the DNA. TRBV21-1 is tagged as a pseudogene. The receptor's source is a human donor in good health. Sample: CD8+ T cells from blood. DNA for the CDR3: TGTGCCAGCAGGCAGGGAAAACAGGAAACCTACGAGCAGTACTTC. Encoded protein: CASRQGKQETYEQYF.